Below, 19 T cell receptor beta chains from the same sample are listed, as sequenced in a study of CD8 T cells in Susac syndrome. The RNA, about 0.45 to 1 ug, was put through reverse transcription using random hexamers. TCRdb used MiXCR to reprocess the immunoSEQ multiplex PCR reads, holding one entry per CDR3 protein. The sample includes 65,000 to 80,000 distinct CDR3 sequences, about 91% seen only once; the top ten take around 0.5%. Material for sequencing was CD8+ T cells from PBMCs. These receptors originate from a human donor with multiple sclerosis.

V gene TRBV7-8 combines with J gene TRBJ1-5; TRBD1 matches 9 bases. J gave up 6 bases and V 3 bases, and 3 bases lay outside the gene matches. The germline V gene encodes CDR1 SGHVS and CDR2 FQNEAQ. The CDR3 contains 14 residues. CDR3 coding DNA: TGTGCCAGCAGCTTGATGACAGGGGGTCAGCCCCAGCATTTT. Translated: CASSLMTGGQPQHF.

The chain links TRBV6-2 or TRBV6-3 to TRBJ1-1; 7 nucleotides align to TRBD1. Germline-derived CDR1 and CDR2 are MNHEY and SVGEGT. Trimming at V came to 5 bases and at J to 0 bases, leaving 6 bases not matched to a gene. CDR3 length: 15 residues. The CDR3 loop reads CASSRTDRMNTEAFF. CDR3 in DNA: TGTGCCAGCAGTCGAACGGACAGGATGAACACTGAAGCTTTCTTT.

The rearrangement links TRBV5-1 to TRBJ2-2, with D perhaps TRBD2 (6 bases). The CDR3 consists of 15 residues. Trimming took off 1 base at V and 1 base at J, with 8 bases between the two ends. Germline CDR1 reads SGHRS; CDR2 reads YFSETQ. This CDR3 is CASSLLSGNTGELFF. CDR3 in DNA: TGCGCCAGCAGCTTGCTTAGCGGGAACACCGGGGAGCTGTTTTTT.

In nucleotides, the CDR3 is TGTGCCAGCAGCGCCCGGGACAGGGCCCAAGAGACCCAGTACTTC. Its translation is CASSARDRAQETQYF. The V gene is TRBV7-9, the J gene TRBJ2-5, with 9 positions matching TRBD1. The V gene end was trimmed by 5 bases and the J gene end by 1 base; junction bases not matched to a gene: 5. CDR1 and CDR2 (germline): SEHNR, FQNEAQ (reference sequence). The CDR3 has 15 amino acids.

The CDR3 nucleotides are TGTGCCAGTAGTAGTGACAGGGCCAATGGCTACACCTTC. Its translation: CASSSDRANGYTF. The rearrangement uses TRBV19 and TRBJ1-2, with 7 bases fitting TRBD1. The junction had 5 bases not matched to a gene; V was cut back by 4 bases and J by 6 bases. Germline-derived CDR1 and CDR2 are LNHDA and SQIVND (reference sequence). The CDR3 totals 13 residues.

The chain links TRBV5-6 to TRBJ2-3; tentative D call: TRBD1 (5 bases). Germline lookup yields CDR1 SGHDT and CDR2 YYEEEE. V was trimmed by 0 bases and J by 5 bases, leaving 10 bases between them. The CDR3 extends over 14 amino acids. This CDR3 reads CASSLAPGKDTQYF. CDR3 nucleotides: TGTGCCAGCAGCTTGGCCCCAGGGAAAGATACGCAGTATTTT.

The genes are TRBV7-9 and TRBJ2-2; D ambiguous. This CDR3 contains 16 residues. Germline V gene lookup returns CDR1 SEHNR and CDR2 FQNEAQ (reference sequence). The V gene lost 4 bases and the J gene lost 0 bases, with 12 bases spanning the gap. CDR3 DNA: TGTGCCAGCAGCTCCACTCTCCCTACGAACACCGGGGAGCTGTTTTTT. It yields the protein CASSSTLPTNTGELFF.

The chain carries TRBV30 and TRBJ2-1; 8 bases map to TRBD2. Trimming cost V 0 bases and J 6 bases; bases outside gene matches: 7. In germline, CDR1 is GTSNPN, CDR2 SVGIG (reference sequence). This CDR3 comprises 15 residues. The CDR3 spells CAWSVMAGGVNEQFF. CDR3 bases: TGTGCCTGGAGTGTAATGGCGGGGGGAGTCAATGAGCAGTTCTTC.

On this clonotype itself: The CDR3 end shows no conserved phenylalanine or tryptophan, and so a read error is likely. The V call is TRBV10-3, the J call TRBJ2-1; 10 nucleotides agree with TRBD2. CDR1 is ENHRY, CDR2 SYGVKD, per germline. The CDR3 runs to 14 residues. V lost 8 bases, J lost 5 bases, and 6 bases stayed unmatched. The CDR3 protein is CAIRSGTSDNEQFS. CDR3 coding DNA: TGTGCCATCCGCTCCGGGACTAGCGACAATGAGCAGTTCTCC.

This chain's CDR3 is CASSYPPSVTANYGYTF. The CDR3 DNA reads as TGTGCCAGCAGTTACCCCCCCTCGGTTACAGCTAACTATGGCTACACCTTC. V usage is TRBV6-5 and J usage is TRBJ1-2, with D unclear. V lost 2 bases and J 0 bases, leaving 16 bases between the germline ends. The CDR3 covers 17 residues. Germline V gene data show CDR1 as MNHEY and CDR2 as SVGAGI.

This clonotype was picked up one time. CDR3 amino acids: CASSLAGVSTDTQYF. CDR3 DNA sequence: TGTGCCAGTAGTCTAGCGGGAGTTAGCACAGATACGCAGTATTTT. The chain carries TRBV19 and TRBJ2-3; TRBD2 aligns across 10 bases. Per germline, CDR1 LNHDA and CDR2 SQIVND (reference sequence). With 5 bases clipped from V and 0 bases from J, the junction kept 2 bases outside the gene matches. The CDR3 sequence is 15 residues long.

The chain is built from TRBV5-1 and TRBJ2-7, with 10 nucleotides matching TRBD2. The CDR3 runs 17 residues. V gave up 0 bases and J gave up 0 bases; unmatched junction bases: 6. Germline V lookup: CDR1 SGHRS, CDR2 YFSETQ. The CDR3 here is CASSLVASGGPSYEQYF. The CDR3 DNA sequence: TGCGCCAGCAGCTTGGTGGCTAGCGGGGGACCCTCCTACGAGCAGTACTTC.

This chain links TRBV27 with TRBJ2-1, with TRBD2 matching 10 bases. V was clipped by 4 bases and J by 4 bases; unmatched bases: 4. Per germline, CDR1 MNHEY and CDR2 SMNVEV (reference sequence). The CDR3 totals 15 residues. The CDR3 loop reads CASSSLAGAYNEQFF. The CDR3 bases are TGTGCCAGCAGTTCTCTAGCGGGAGCTTACAATGAGCAGTTCTTC.

The V call is TRBV9, the J call TRBJ2-7; a possible D gene is TRBD1 (6 bases). V was shortened by 4 bases and J by 5 bases, with 19 bases between the two germline ends. The germline CDR1 and CDR2 sequences are SGDLS and YYNGEE. There are 15 residues in the CDR3. CDR3 in amino acids: CASSTGPGRIHEQYF. Written as DNA, the CDR3 is TGTGCCAGCAGCACAGGGCCCGGGCGAATCCACGAGCAGTACTTC.

The chain employs TRBV15 and TRBJ2-2, with D possibly TRBD2 on 6 matching bases. The germline gives CDR1 LNHNV, CDR2 YYDKDF (reference sequence). There are 18 residues in the CDR3. The ends were cut back, 0 bases at V and 3 bases at J, with 17 bases in the middle. CDR3 amino acids: CATSRERGGSADTGELFF. The CDR3 DNA follows: TGTGCCACCAGCAGAGAGAGGGGAGGATCCGCCGACACCGGGGAGCTGTTTTTT.

V and J are TRBV27 and TRBJ1-2, with D uncertain. CDR1 is MNHEY and CDR2 is SMNVEV in the germline V gene (reference sequence). V shed 6 bases and J shed 4 bases, with 27 bases lying between them. The CDR3 has 18 residues. Written as DNA, the CDR3 is TGTGCCAGCAGCGTAGGAGAAGTGAGAGGCGGCGGGTTCTATGGCTACACCTTC. Its protein is CASSVGEVRGGGFYGYTF.

This clonotype appeared a few times. V usage is TRBV14 and J usage is TRBJ2-1, with 7 bases matching TRBD1. V shed 5 bases, J shed 0 bases, and the junction held 7 bases outside the gene matches. The CDR3 runs 16 residues. The germline CDR1 and CDR2 sequences are SGHDN and FVKESK. As DNA, the CDR3 is TGTGCCAGCAGCGAGACCGGGACAGTCTCCTACAATGAGCAGTTCTTC. It codes for CASSETGTVSYNEQFF.

This sequence joins TRBV5-1 and TRBJ1-1; the match to TRBD1 covers 8 bases. Germline V CDR1 and CDR2: SGHRS, YFSETQ. The CDR3 is made up of 16 amino acids. V gave up 1 base and J gave up 1 base; unmatched junction bases: 6. CDR3 DNA sequence: TGCGCCAGCAGCTTGAAACAGGGGGTGACGAACACTGAAGCTTTCTTT. It is translated as CASSLKQGVTNTEAFF.

This clonotype occurred once. The V gene is TRBV3-1, the J gene TRBJ1-2; no reliable D call. The CDR3 loop spans 15 amino acids. Trimming took off 0 bases at V and 6 bases at J, with 14 bases between the two ends. In germline, CDR1 is LGHDT, CDR2 YNNKEL (reference sequence). CDR3 protein: CASSQDREGNNGYTF. The CDR3 nucleotides are TGTGCCAGCAGCCAAGACCGAGAAGGGAATAATGGCTACACCTTC.